This TCR beta chain was observed in a study of monozygotic twins with inflammatory bowel disease. One blood sample of 2 to 2.5 ml was taken from each donor. General observations from the study: Healthy co-twins exceeded IBD patients in TCRbeta diversity as measured by inverse Simpson.

For both chains, the TCRalpha and TCRbeta cDNA went through two nested PCRs of 16 and 9 cycles. TCRdb re-called the 5' RACE reads and catalogs CDR3 proteins one per entry, DNA excluded. The table for this sample gives nearly 450,000 distinct CDR3 sequences. Germline CDR1 MNHNS, CDR2 SASEGT. The CDR3 runs to 14 residues. To note about this clonotype: Its antigen is currently unknown.

The receptor's source is a human donor with ulcerative colitis or Crohn's disease, or a healthy co-twin of an affected twin (not recorded which). This chain links TRBV6-1 with TRBJ1-5. The sample consisted of blood. The CDR3 protein is CASSGQEVNQPQHF.